This paragraph covers one TCR beta chain sequence. The antigen is undetermined. This record comes from a study of T-cell reconstitution after alpha-beta-depleted transplantation in children. Overall study results and limits: T cells produced anew were the main source of T-cell counts and diversity one year after transplant.

A library of TCRbeta sequences, prepared with unique molecular identifiers, was generated. TCRdb recomputed calls from the PCR reads with MiXCR, one row per CDR3 protein. The repertoire consists of around 440,000 distinct CDR3 sequences, with 15% to 20% occurring once and the leading ten covering roughly 29%. Germline lookup yields CDR1 KGHDR and CDR2 SFDVKD. Trimming cost V 4 bases and J 6 bases, with 8 bases left between them. The CDR3 contains 12 residues. Sequencing used PBMCs, mostly from graft donor cells, obtained 360 days after TCRalphabeta/CD19-depleted stem cell transplant. The V and J genes are TRBV24-1 and TRBJ2-5; D call uncertain. This receptor was taken from a boy under two years old who had a stem cell transplant for Wiskott-Aldrich syndrome, so the T cells may come from the graft donor. In DNA form, the CDR3 reads TGTGCCACCAGTGAGGGTGGTAAGACCCAGTACTTC. It translates to CATSEGGKTQYF.